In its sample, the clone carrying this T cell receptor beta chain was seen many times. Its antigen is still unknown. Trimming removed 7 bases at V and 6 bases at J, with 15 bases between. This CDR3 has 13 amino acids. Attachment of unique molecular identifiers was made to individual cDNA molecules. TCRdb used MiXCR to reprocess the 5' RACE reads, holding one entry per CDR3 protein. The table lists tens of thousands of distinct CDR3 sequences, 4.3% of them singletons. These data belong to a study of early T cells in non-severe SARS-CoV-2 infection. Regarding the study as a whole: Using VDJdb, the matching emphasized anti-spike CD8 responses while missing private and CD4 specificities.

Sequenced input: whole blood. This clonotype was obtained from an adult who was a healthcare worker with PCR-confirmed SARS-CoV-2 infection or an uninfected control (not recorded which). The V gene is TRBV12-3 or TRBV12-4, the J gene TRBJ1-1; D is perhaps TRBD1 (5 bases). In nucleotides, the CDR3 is TGTGCCAGCACAACCTCCGGGGCGGCTGAAGCTTTCTTT. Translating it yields CASTTSGAAEAFF.